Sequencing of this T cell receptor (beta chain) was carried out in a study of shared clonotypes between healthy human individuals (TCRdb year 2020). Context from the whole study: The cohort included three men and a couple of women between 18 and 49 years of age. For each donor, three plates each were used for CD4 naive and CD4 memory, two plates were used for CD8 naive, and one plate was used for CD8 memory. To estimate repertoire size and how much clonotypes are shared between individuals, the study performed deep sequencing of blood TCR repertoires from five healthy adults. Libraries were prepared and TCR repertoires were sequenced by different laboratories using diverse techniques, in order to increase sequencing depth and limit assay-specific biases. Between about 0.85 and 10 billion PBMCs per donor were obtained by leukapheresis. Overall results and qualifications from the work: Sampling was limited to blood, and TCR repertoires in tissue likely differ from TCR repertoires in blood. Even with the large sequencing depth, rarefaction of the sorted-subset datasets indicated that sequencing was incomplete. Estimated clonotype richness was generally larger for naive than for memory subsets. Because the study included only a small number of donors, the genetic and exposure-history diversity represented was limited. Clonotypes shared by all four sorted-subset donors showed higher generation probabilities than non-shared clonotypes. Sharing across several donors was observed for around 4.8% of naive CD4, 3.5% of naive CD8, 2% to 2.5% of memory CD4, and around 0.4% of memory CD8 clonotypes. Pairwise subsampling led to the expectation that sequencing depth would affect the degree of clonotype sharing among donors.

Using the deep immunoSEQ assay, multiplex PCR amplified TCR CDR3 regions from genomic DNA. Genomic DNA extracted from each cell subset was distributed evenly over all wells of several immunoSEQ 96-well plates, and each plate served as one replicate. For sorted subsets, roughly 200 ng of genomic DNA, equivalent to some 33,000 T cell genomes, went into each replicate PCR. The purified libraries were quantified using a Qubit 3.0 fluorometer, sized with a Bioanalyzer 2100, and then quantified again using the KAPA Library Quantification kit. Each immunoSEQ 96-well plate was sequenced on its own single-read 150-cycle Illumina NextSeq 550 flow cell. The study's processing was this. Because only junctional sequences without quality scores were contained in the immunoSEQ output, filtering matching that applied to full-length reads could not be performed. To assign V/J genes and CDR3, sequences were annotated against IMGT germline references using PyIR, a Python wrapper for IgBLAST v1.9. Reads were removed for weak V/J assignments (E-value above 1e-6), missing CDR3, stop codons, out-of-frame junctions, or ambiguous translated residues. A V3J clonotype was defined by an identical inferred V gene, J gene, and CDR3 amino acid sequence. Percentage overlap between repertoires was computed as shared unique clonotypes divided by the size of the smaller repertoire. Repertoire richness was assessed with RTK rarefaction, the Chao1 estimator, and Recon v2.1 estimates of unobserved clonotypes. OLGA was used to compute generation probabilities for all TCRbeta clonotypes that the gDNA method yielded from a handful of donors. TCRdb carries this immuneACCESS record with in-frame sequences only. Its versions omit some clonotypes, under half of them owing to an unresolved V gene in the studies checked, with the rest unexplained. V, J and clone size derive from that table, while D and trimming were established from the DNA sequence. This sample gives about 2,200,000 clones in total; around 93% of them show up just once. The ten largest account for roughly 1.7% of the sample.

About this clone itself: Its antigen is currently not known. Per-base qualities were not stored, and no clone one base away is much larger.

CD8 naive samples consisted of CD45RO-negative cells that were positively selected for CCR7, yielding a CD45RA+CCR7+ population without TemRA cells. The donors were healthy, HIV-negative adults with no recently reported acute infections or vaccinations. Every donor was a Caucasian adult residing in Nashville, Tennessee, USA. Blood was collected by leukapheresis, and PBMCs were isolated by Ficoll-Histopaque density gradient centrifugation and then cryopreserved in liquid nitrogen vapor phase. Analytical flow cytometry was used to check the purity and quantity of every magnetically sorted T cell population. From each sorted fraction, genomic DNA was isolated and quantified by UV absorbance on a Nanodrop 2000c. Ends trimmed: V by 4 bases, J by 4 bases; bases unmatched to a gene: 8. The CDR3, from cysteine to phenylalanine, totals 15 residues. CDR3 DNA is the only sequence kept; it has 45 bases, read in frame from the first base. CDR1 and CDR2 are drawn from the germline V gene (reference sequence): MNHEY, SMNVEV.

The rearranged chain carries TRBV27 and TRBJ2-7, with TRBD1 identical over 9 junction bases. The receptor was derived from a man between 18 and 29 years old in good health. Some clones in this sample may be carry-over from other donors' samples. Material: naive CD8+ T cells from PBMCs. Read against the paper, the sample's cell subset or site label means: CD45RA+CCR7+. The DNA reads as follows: TGTGCCAGCAGTTGGGTTGGGACAGGGAGGTACGAGCAGTACTTC. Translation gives CASSWVGTGRYEQYF.